This record looks at one T cell receptor (beta chain) sequence and its context. Its cognate antigen is unknown. Vbeta (60) and Jbeta (13) primers were used in the PCR. Method: immunoSEQ multiplex PCR; TCRdb's copy keeps in-frame clones and lacks some. The sample has under 130,000 clones; about three quarters are singletons. Germline CDR1 and CDR2: SGHRS and YFSETQ. The CDR3 is 13 amino acids. Deletions cut 7 bases from V and 1 base from J, with 11 bases between. This specimen belongs to a study of cytomegalovirus exposure and HLA in healthy donors. Notes on the study in general: Overall, 164 TCR beta chains were annotated as cytomegalovirus-associated. The majority of TCR sequences were rare, yet some public TCRs appeared in many donors. Data from an earlier analysis indicated that most TCR beta V segments were productive either about 87% or about 30% of the time.

This rearrangement joins TRBV5-1 to TRBJ2-5; a possible D gene is TRBD2 (6 bases). The TCR comes from a male donor in good health and CMV-seronegative. Specimen: PBMCs. The CDR3 spells CASGRDLQETQYF. The CDR3 nucleotides read TGCGCCAGCGGGCGGGACCTCCAAGAGACCCAGTACTTC.